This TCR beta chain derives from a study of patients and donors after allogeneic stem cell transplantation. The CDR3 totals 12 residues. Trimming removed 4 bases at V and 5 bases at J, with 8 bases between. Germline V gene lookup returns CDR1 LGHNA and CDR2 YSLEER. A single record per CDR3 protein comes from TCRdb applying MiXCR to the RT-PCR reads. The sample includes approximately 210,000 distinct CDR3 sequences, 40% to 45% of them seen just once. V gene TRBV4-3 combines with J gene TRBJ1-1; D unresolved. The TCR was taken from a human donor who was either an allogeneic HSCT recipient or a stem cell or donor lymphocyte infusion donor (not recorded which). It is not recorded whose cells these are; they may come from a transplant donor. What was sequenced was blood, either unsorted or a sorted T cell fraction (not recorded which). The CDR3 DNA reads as TGCGCCAGCAGCCGAGGTCGGACTGAAGCTTTCTTT. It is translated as CASSRGRTEAFF.